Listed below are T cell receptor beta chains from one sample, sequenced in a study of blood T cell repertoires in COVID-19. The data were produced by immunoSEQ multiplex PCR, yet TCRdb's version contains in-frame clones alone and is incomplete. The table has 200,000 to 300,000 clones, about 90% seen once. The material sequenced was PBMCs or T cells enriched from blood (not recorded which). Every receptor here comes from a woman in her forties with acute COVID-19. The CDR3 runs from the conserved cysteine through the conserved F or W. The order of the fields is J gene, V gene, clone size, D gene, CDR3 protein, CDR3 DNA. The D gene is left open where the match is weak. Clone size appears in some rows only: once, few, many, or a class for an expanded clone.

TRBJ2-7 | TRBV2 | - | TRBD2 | CASTLPRDERDIYEQYF | TGTGCCAGCACTCTCCCCCGGGACGAGCGGGATATCTACGAGCAGTACTTC
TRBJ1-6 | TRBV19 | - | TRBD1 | CASSISRQGDSPLHF | TGTGCCAGTAGTATCTCGAGACAGGGGGATTCACCCCTCCACTTT
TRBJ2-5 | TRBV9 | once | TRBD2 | CASSVAGSGSKETQYF | TGTGCCAGCAGCGTAGCCGGTAGCGGGAGTAAGGAGACCCAGTACTTC
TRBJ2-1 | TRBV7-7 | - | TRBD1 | CASSPTGEGEQFF | TGTGCTAGCAGCCCTACAGGGGAAGGCGAGCAGTTCTTC
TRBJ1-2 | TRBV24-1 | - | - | CATSDQDRDYGYTF | TGTGCCACCAGTGATCAGGACAGAGACTATGGCTACACCTTC
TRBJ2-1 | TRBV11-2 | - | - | CASSLDRRGEQFF | TGTGCCAGCAGCTTAGATCGGAGGGGTGAGCAGTTCTTC
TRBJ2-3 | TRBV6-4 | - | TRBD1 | CASSEGQFSDTQYF | TGTGCCAGCAGTGAGGGACAGTTCTCAGATACGCAGTATTTT
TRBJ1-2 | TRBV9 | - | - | CARKFRPPPQDYGYTF | TGTGCCAGAAAATTTCGCCCCCCTCCCCAGGACTATGGCTACACCTTC
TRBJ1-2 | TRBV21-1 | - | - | CASSKGHLNYGYTF | TGTGCCAGCAGCAAAGGGCACCTCAACTATGGCTACACCTTC
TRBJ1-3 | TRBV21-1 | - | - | CASSTPGTVNTIYF | TGTGCCAGCAGCACACCGGGGACTGTTAACACCATATATTTT
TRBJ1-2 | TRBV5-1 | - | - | CASSSDPGYGYTF | TGCGCCAGCAGCTCCGACCCGGGTTATGGCTACACCTTC
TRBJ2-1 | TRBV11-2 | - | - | CASSLGASFYNEQFF | TGTGCCAGCAGCTTAGGTGCGAGTTTCTACAATGAGCAGTTCTTC